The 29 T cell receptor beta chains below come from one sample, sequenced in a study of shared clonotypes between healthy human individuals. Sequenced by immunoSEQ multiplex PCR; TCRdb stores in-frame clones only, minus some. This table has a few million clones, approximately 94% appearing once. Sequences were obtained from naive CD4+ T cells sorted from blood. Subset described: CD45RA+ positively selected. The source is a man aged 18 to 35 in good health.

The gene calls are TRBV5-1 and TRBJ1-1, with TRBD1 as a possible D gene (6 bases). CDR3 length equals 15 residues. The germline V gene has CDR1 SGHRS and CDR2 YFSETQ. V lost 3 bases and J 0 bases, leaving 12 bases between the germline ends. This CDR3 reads CASSWRRGVNTEAFF. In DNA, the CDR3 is TGCGCCAGCAGCTGGCGCAGGGGAGTGAACACTGAAGCTTTCTTT.

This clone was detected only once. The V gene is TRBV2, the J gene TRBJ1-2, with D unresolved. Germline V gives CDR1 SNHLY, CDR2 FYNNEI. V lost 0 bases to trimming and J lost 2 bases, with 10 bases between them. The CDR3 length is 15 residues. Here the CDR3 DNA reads TGTGCCAGCAGTGAAGCGGTCAGGTTCAACTATGGCTACACCTTC. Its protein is CASSEAVRFNYGYTF. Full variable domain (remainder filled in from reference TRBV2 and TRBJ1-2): EPEVTQTPSHQVTQMGQEVILRCVPISNHLYFYWYRQILGQKVEFLVSFYNNEISEKSEIFDDQFSVERPDGSNFTLKIRSTKLEDSAMYFCASSEAVRFNYGYTFGSGTRLTVV.

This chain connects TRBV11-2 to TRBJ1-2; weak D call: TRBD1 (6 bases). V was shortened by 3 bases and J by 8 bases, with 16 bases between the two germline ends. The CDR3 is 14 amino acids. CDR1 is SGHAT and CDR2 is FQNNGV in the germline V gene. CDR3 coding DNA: TGTGCCAGCAGCTTGGCCCCGACAGGCAGAGGCTACACCTTC. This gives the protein CASSLAPTGRGYTF. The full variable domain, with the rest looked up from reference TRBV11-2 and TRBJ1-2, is EAGVAQSPRYKIIEKRQSVAFWCNPISGHATLYWYQQILGQGPKLLIQFQNNGVVDDSQLPKDRFSAERLKGVDSTLKIQPAKLEDSAVYLCASSLAPTGRGYTFGSGTRLTVV.

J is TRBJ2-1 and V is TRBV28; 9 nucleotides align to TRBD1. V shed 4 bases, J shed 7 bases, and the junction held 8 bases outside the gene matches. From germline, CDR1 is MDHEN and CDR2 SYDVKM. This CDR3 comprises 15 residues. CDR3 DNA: TGTGCCAGCAGTTCGCCGGGACAGGGAGGAAATGAGCAGTTCTTC. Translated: CASSSPGQGGNEQFF.

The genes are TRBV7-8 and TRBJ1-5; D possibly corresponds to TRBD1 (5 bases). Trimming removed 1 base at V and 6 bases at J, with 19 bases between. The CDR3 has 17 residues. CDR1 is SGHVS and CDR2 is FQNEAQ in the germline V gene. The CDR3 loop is CASSLGPGQGWGQPQHF. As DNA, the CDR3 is TGTGCCAGCAGCTTAGGCCCCGGGCAGGGTTGGGGTCAGCCCCAGCATTTT. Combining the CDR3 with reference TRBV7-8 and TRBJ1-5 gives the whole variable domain GAGVSQSPRYKVAKRGQDVALRCDPISGHVSLFWYQQALGQGPEFLTYFQNEAQLDKSGLPSDRFFAERPEGSVSTLKIQRTQQEDSAVYLCASSLGPGQGWGQPQHFGDGTRLSIL.

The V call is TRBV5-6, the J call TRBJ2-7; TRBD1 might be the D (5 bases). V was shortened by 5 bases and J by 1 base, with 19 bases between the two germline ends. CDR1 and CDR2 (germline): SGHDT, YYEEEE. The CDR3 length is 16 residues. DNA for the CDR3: TGTGCCAGCAGTACCTGGGGCAGCCTATCGTCCTACGAGCAGTACTTC. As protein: CASSTWGSLSSYEQYF.

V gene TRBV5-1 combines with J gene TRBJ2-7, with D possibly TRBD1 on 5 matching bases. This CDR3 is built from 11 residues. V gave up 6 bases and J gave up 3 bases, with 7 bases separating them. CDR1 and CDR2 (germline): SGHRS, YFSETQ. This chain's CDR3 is CASKGLYEQYF. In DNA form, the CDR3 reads TGCGCCAGCAAGGGGCTCTACGAGCAGTACTTC.

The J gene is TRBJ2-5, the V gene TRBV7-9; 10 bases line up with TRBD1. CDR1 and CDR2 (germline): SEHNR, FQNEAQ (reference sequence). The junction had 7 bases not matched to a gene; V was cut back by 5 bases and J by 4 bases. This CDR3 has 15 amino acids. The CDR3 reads CASSPVGDRGETQYF. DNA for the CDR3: TGTGCCAGCAGCCCCGTTGGGGACAGGGGAGAGACCCAGTACTTC.

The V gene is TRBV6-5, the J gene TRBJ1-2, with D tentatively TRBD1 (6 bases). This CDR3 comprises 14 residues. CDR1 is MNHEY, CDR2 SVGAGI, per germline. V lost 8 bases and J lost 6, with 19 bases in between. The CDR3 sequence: CASGPGHPTDGYTF. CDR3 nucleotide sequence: TGTGCCAGCGGACCGGGACACCCGACGGATGGCTACACCTTC.

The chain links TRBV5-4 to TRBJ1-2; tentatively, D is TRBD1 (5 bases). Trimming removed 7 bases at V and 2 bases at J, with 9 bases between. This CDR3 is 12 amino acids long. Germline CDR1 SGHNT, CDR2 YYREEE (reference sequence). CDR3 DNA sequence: TGTGCCAGCGGCAGGGACAACTATGGCTACACCTTC. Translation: CASGRDNYGYTF. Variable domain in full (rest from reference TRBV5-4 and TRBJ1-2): ETGVTQSPTHLIKTRGQQVTLRCSSQSGHNTVSWYQQALGQGPQFIFQYYREEENGRGNFPPRFSGLQFPNYSSELNVNALELDDSALYLCASGRDNYGYTFGSGTRLTVV.

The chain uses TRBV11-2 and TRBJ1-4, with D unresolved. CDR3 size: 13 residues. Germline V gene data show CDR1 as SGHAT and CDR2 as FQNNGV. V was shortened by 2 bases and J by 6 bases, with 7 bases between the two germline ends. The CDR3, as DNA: TGTGCCAGCAGCTTACGTAGGGATGAAAAACTGTTTTTT. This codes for CASSLRRDEKLFF.

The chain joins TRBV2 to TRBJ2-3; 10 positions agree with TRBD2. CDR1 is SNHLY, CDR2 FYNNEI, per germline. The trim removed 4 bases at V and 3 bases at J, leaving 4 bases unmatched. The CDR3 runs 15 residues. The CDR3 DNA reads TGTGCCAGCAGTGGGACTAGCGGTCTTACAGATACGCAGTATTTT. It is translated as CASSGTSGLTDTQYF.

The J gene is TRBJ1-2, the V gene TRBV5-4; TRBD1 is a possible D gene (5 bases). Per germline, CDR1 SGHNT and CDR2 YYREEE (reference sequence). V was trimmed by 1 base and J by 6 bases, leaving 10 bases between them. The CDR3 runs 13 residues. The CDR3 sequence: CASSLPGGNGYTF. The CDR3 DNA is TGTGCCAGCAGCTTGCCCGGGGGTAATGGCTACACCTTC.

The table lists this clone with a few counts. The CDR3 DNA follows: TGTGCCAGCAACCCGACAGGGCAAGGCACTGAAGCTTTCTTT. Protein sequence: CASNPTGQGTEAFF. The rearrangement joins TRBV6-5 to TRBJ1-1; TRBD1 agrees at 7 bases. Per the germline V gene, CDR1 is MNHEY and CDR2 is SVGAGI. The CDR3 extends over 14 amino acids. Trimming removed 7 bases from V and 4 bases from J; junction bases left unmatched: 9.

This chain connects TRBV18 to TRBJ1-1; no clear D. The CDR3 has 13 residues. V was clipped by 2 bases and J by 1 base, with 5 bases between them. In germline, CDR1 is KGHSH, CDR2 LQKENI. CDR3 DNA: TGTGCCAGCTCACCAATAGCGAACACTGAAGCTTTCTTT. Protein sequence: CASSPIANTEAFF.

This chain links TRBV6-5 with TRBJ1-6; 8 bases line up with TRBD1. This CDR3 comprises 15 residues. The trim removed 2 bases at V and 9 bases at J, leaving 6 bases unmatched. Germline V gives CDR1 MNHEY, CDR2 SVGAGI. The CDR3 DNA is TGTGCCAGCAGTTACACCGGGACAGGCGGTTCACCCCTCCACTTT. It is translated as CASSYTGTGGSPLHF.

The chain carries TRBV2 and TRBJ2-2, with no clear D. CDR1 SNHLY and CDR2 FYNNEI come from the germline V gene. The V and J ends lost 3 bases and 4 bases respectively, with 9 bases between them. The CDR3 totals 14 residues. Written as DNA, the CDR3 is TGTGCCAGCAGTGATTCCAGGTCCACCGGGGAGCTGTTTTTT. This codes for CASSDSRSTGELFF.

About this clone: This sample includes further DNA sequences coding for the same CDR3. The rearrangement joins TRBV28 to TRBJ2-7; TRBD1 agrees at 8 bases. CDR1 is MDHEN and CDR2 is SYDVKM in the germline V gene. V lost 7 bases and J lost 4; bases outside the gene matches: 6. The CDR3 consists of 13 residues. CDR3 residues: CASTPGQGYEQYF. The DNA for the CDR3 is TGTGCCAGCACCCCTGGACAGGGATACGAGCAGTACTTC.

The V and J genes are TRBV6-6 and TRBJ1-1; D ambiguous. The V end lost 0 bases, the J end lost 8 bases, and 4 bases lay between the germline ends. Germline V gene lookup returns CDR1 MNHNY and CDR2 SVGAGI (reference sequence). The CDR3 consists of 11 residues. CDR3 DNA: TGTGCCAGCAGTTACTCGAGGGAAGCTTTCTTT. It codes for CASSYSREAFF.

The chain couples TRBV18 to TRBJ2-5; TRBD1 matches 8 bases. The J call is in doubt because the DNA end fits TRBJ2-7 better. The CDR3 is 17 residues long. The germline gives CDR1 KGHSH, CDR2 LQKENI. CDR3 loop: CASSPATGGQATYEQYF. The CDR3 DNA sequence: TGTGCCAGCTCACCCGCCACCGGGGGACAGGCCACCTACGAGCAGTACTTC.

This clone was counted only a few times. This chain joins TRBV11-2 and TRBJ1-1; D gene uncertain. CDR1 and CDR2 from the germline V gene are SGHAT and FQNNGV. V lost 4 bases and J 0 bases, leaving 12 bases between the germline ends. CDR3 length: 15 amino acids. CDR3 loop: CASSSSATLNTEAFF. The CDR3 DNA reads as TGTGCCAGCAGCTCCTCCGCGACCTTGAACACTGAAGCTTTCTTT.

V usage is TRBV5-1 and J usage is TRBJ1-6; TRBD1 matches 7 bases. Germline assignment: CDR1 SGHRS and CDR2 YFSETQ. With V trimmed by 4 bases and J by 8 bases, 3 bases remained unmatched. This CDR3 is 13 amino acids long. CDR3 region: CASSPGGDSPLHF. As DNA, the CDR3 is TGCGCCAGCAGCCCAGGGGGGGATTCACCCCTCCACTTT.

The CDR3 loop is CASSLNMVSEAFF. CDR3 bases: TGTGCCAGCAGCTTAAATATGGTCTCTGAAGCTTTCTTT. The chain joins TRBV7-9 to TRBJ1-1; no firm D call. Trimming cost V 2 bases and J 6 bases, with 10 bases left between them. Germline lookup yields CDR1 SEHNR and CDR2 FQNEAQ (reference sequence). This CDR3 has 13 residues.

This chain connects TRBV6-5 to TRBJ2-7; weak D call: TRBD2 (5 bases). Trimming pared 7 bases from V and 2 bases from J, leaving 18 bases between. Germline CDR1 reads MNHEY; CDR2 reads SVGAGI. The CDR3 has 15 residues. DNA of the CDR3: TGTGCCAGCAATCCGAACGGAGGCAACACCTACGAGCAGTACTTC. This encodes CASNPNGGNTYEQYF.

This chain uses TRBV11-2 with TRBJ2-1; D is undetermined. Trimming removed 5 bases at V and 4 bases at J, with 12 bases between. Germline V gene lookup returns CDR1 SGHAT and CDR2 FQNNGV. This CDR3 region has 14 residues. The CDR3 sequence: CASSKDRLYNEQFF. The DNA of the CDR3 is TGTGCCAGCAGCAAGGACCGCTTGTACAATGAGCAGTTCTTC.

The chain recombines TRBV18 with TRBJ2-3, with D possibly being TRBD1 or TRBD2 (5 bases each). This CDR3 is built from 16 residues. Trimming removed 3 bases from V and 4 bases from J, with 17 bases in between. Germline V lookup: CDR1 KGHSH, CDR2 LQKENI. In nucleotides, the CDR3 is TGTGCCAGCTCACCGCGACCACCCGGGGCATCAGATACGCAGTATTTT. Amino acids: CASSPRPPGASDTQYF.

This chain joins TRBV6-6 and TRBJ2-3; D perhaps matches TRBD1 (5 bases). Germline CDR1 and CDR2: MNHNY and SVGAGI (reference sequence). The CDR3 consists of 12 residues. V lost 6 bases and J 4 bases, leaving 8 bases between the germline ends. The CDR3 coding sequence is TGTGCCAGCAGGCAGGGTGCAGATACGCAGTATTTT. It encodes CASRQGADTQYF.

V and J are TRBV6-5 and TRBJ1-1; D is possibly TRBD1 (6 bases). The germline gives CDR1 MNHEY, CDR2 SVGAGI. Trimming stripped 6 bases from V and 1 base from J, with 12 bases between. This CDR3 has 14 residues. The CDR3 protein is CASRTGGSNTEAFF. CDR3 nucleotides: TGTGCCAGCAGAACGGGGGGCTCGAACACTGAAGCTTTCTTT.

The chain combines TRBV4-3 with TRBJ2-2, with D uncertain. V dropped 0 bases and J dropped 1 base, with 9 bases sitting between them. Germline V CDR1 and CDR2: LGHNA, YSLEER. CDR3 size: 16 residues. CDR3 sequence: CASSQEARQNTGELFF. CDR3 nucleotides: TGCGCCAGCAGCCAAGAGGCGCGGCAGAACACCGGGGAGCTGTTTTTT.